This is a list of T cell receptor beta chains from one sample in a study of cytomegalovirus exposure and HLA in healthy donors. Sequenced by immunoSEQ multiplex PCR; TCRdb stores in-frame clones only, minus some. This table holds 150,000 to 200,000 clones, under 85% found once. The sequenced sample was PBMCs. The receptors were gathered from a female donor in good health and CMV-seronegative. The CDR3 runs from the conserved cysteine through the conserved F or W. A D gene is named only where the DNA matches it firmly. Clone size is not always given. Where it is, it says once, few, many or a class for expanded clones.

>TRBJ1-1|TRBD1|-|TRBV4-3
CASSQASPGGIMNTEAFF
TGCGCCAGCAGCCAAGCTTCCCCAGGGGGGATCATGAACACTGAAGCTTTCTTT
>TRBJ1-5|-|-|TRBV6-5
CASKDSYGNQPQHF
TGTGCCAGCAAGGACAGCTATGGCAATCAGCCCCAGCATTTT
>TRBJ2-6|TRBD2|-|TRBV5-6
CASSLGLAGAGANVLTF
TGTGCCAGCAGCTTGGGACTAGCGGGAGCTGGGGCCAACGTCCTGACTTTC
>TRBJ1-4|-|-|TRBV5-1
CASSRQIQVDEKLFF
TGCGCCAGCAGCCGACAGATACAAGTCGATGAAAAACTGTTTTTT
>TRBJ2-1|TRBD2|once|TRBV30
CAWTGGLAGGTSVFF
TGTGCCTGGACCGGCGGACTAGCGGGAGGCACGAGCGTGTTCTTC
>TRBJ1-1|TRBD1|-|TRBV19
CASSTGTGGNTEAFF
TGTGCCAGTAGTACCGGGACAGGGGGGAACACTGAAGCTTTCTTT
>TRBJ2-1|TRBD2|-|TRBV6-1
CASSEGLAGWNEQFF
TGTGCCAGCAGTGAAGGACTAGCGGGGTGGAATGAGCAGTTCTTC
>TRBJ2-7|TRBD1|few|TRBV27
CASSYTTGETYEQYF
TGTGCCAGCAGTTACACGACAGGGGAAACCTACGAGCAGTACTTC
>TRBJ1-4|TRBD1|-|TRBV5-6
CASSLWQGGATNEKLFF
TGTGCCAGCAGCTTATGGCAGGGGGGAGCAACTAATGAAAAACTGTTTTTT
>TRBJ1-4|-|-|TRBV6-5
CASSYGNGGEKLFF
TGTGCCAGCAGTTACGGCAACGGCGGTGAAAAACTGTTTTTT
>TRBJ2-5|TRBD2|-|TRBV30
CAWKTSGQETQYF
TGTGCCTGGAAGACTAGCGGCCAAGAGACCCAGTACTTC
>TRBJ2-1|-|-|TRBV11-2
CASSSWRNEQFF
TGTGCCAGCAGCTCCTGGCGGAATGAGCAGTTCTTC
>TRBJ2-3|-|-|TRBV7-9
CASNPLRASLGDTQYF
TGTGCCAGCAACCCCTTACGAGCTAGTTTGGGAGATACGCAGTATTTT
>TRBJ1-5|TRBD1|once|TRBV28
CASSKDRGGNQPQHF
TGTGCCAGCAGCAAAGACAGGGGTGGCAATCAGCCCCAGCATTTT
>TRBJ2-5|-|-|TRBV5-1
CASSLGPGSKETQYF
TGCGCCAGCAGCTTGGGACCCGGGAGTAAAGAGACCCAGTACTTC
>TRBJ1-1|-|-|TRBV5-1
CASSLASTTLGAEAFF
TGCGCCAGCAGCTTGGCCTCGACAACCCTAGGGGCTGAAGCTTTCTTT
>TRBJ2-2|TRBD2|-|TRBV18
CASSPLSGGNTGELFF
TGTGCCAGCTCACCACTGAGCGGGGGGAACACCGGGGAGCTGTTTTTT
>TRBJ2-3|-|-|TRBV6-1
CASSEALRSTDTQYF
TGTGCCAGCAGTGAAGCGCTTAGATCCACAGATACGCAGTATTTT
>TRBJ2-1|TRBD2|-|TRBV7-3
CASSRTSGGTYNEQFF
TGTGCCAGCAGCCGGACTAGCGGGGGCACCTACAATGAGCAGTTCTTC
>TRBJ1-1|-|few|TRBV18
CASSPTETRDTEAFF
TGTGCCAGCTCACCAACAGAGACGAGGGACACTGAAGCTTTCTTT
>TRBJ1-5|-|-|TRBV7-7
CASSLGGGQPQHF
TGTGCCAGCAGCTTAGGGGGAGGCCAGCCCCAGCATTTT
>TRBJ2-3|TRBD2|-|TRBV5-1
CASSLEIAGGQEDTQYF
TGCGCCAGCAGCTTGGAGATAGCGGGGGGGCAAGAAGATACGCAGTATTTT
>TRBJ1-1|TRBD1|-|TRBV18
CASSLQATGEWAEAFF
TGTGCCAGCTCACTACAAGCTACAGGGGAATGGGCTGAAGCTTTCTTT
>TRBJ1-1|-|-|TRBV4-3
CASSQGLITEAFF
TGCGCCAGCAGCCAAGGACTGATCACTGAAGCTTTCTTT
>TRBJ1-3|-|-|TRBV28
CASSGAGAGGNTIYF
TGTGCCAGCTCAGGCGCGGGGGCGGGAGGAAACACCATATATTTT
>TRBJ1-6|-|once|TRBV28
CASTYGQSRPLNSPLHF
TGTGCCAGCACCTACGGACAGTCCAGGCCCTTAAATTCACCCCTCCACTTT
>TRBJ1-1|-|-|TRBV7-2
CASSRKGEAFF
TGTGCCAGCAGTCGAAAGGGGGAAGCTTTCTTT
>TRBJ1-4|TRBD1|-|TRBV28
CASSNPGQGSTNEKLFF
TGTGCCAGCAGTAACCCGGGACAGGGGTCAACTAATGAAAAACTGTTTTTT
>TRBJ2-5|-|few|TRBV15
CATSGGVETQYF
TGTGCCACCAGCGGAGGCGTCGAGACCCAGTACTTC
>TRBJ1-2|TRBD1|-|TRBV16
CASSQSGRGLVGYTF
TGTGCCAGCAGCCAATCGGGCAGGGGGCTTGTTGGCTACACCTTC
>TRBJ2-1|TRBD2|once|TRBV28
CASSSQASGTPYNEQFF
TGTGCCAGCAGCTCTCAGGCTAGCGGGACCCCCTACAATGAGCAGTTCTTC
>TRBJ1-5|-|-|TRBV2
CASSERSTGGMEPQHF
TGTGCCAGCAGTGAGCGTTCGACGGGAGGTATGGAGCCCCAGCATTTT
>TRBJ2-5|-|-|TRBV7-9
CASSPLDSRPQETQYF
TGTGCCAGCAGCCCTTTGGACAGCCGCCCTCAAGAGACCCAGTACTTC
>TRBJ2-1|-|few|TRBV5-1
CASSLASEQFF
TGCGCCAGCAGCTTGGCTTCTGAGCAGTTCTTC
>TRBJ2-5|TRBD2|-|TRBV9
CASSGGGLAREQYF
TGTGCCAGCAGCGGAGGGGGACTAGCTAGGGAGCAGTACTTC
>TRBJ1-1|-|-|TRBV6-5
CASSYSMVLRTEAFF
TGTGCCAGCAGTTACTCGATGGTATTACGGACTGAAGCTTTCTTT
>TRBJ2-1|TRBD2|-|TRBV19
CASTPQAGGSYNEQFF
TGTGCCAGTACCCCTCAAGCGGGGGGCTCCTACAATGAGCAGTTCTTC
>TRBJ1-5|-|-|TRBV7-3
CASSLGSLSNQPQHF
TGTGCCAGCAGCTTAGGCAGTCTCTCCAATCAGCCCCAGCATTTT
>TRBJ2-7|TRBD1|-|TRBV11-2
CASSTAPVRTGDYEQYF
TGTGCCAGCAGCACAGCGCCGGTTCGTACAGGGGACTACGAGCAGTACTTC
>TRBJ2-7|-|-|TRBV4-1
CASSQDESPSYEQYF
TGCGCCAGCAGCCAAGATGAGTCCCCCTCCTACGAGCAGTACTTC
>TRBJ1-2|TRBD1|-|TRBV7-2
CASSLAGPGGSRNYGYTF
TGTGCCAGCAGCTTAGCAGGTCCAGGGGGATCCCGAAACTATGGCTACACCTTC
>TRBJ2-2|-|-|TRBV10-3
CAISEHLNTGELFF
TGTGCCATCAGTGAACACCTGAACACCGGGGAGCTGTTTTTT
>TRBJ2-1|-|many|TRBV4-1
CASSQVRGNEQFF
TGCGCCAGCAGCCAAGTGCGCGGCAATGAGCAGTTCTTC
>TRBJ1-3|-|-|TRBV12-5
CASGLSSSGNTIYF
TGTGCTAGTGGTTTGTCCTCCTCTGGAAACACCATATATTTT
>TRBJ1-5|-|few|TRBV6-5
CASTKTSGQPQHF
TGTGCCAGCACCAAGACCTCCGGGCAGCCCCAGCATTTT
>TRBJ1-5|-|once|TRBV28
CASSFGWGVGNQPQHF
TGTGCCAGCAGTTTCGGCTGGGGGGTTGGCAATCAGCCCCAGCATTTT
>TRBJ1-2|-|-|TRBV19
CASSGETNYGYTF
TGTGCCAGTAGTGGGGAGACTAACTATGGCTACACCTTC
>TRBJ2-7|TRBD1|-|TRBV19
CASSRDRLTYEQYF
TGTGCCAGTTCCCGGGACAGGTTAACCTACGAGCAGTACTTC
>TRBJ2-7|-|-|TRBV5-1
CASSLTSYEQYF
TGCGCCAGCAGCTTGACCAGCTACGAGCAGTACTTC
>TRBJ1-2|-|-|TRBV29-1
CSATNSLLNYGYTF
TGCAGCGCCACGAACAGTCTCCTAAACTATGGCTACACCTTC
>TRBJ1-3|-|-|TRBV30
CAWSVGGLSSGNTIYF
TGTGCCTGGAGTGTAGGAGGCCTCAGCTCTGGAAACACCATATATTTT
>TRBJ2-3|TRBD2|few|TRBV6-1
CASSDALTLAGGTDTQYF
TGTGCCAGCAGTGACGCCTTAACCCTAGCGGGGGGCACAGATACGCAGTATTTT
>TRBJ2-7|TRBD1|-|TRBV6-6
CASSSGTGYEQYF
TGTGCCAGCAGCTCCGGGACAGGGTACGAGCAGTACTTC
>TRBJ1-5|TRBD1|-|TRBV6-6
CASSTTGGRRSQHF
TGTGCCAGCAGTACGACAGGGGGCCGACGGTCCCAGCATTTT
>TRBJ1-1|-|-|TRBV11-3
CAGSSHPNTEAFF
TGTGCCGGCAGCTCCCATCCGAACACTGAAGCTTTCTTT